This T cell receptor (beta chain) is drawn from a study of post-analysis software for immune sequencing data. Notes on the study in general: Patients carried roughly 5 TRBV segments more frequently than controls did, and TRBV5-6, TRBV5-1 and TRBV20-1 were among them.

The germline V gene encodes CDR1 MGHRA and CDR2 YSYEKL. The CDR3 has 12 residues. Deletions cut 2 bases from V and 6 bases from J, with 7 bases between. Included in the TCR beta cDNA libraries were unique molecular identifiers. TCRdb reanalysed the PCR reads using MiXCR and keeps one entry per CDR3 protein. The repertoire holds 750,000 to 900,000 distinct CDR3 sequences, with about 43% as singletons. A note on this clonotype: Its antigen is not identified.

The chain is built from TRBV4-1 and TRBJ1-2; maybe TRBD1 (5 bases). The sequence came from a girl aged 5-17 years with multiple sclerosis. Sequencing was performed on blood. CDR3 nucleotides: TGCGCCAGCAGCCAAAGGGGCCATGGCTACACCTTC. Protein: CASSQRGHGYTF.